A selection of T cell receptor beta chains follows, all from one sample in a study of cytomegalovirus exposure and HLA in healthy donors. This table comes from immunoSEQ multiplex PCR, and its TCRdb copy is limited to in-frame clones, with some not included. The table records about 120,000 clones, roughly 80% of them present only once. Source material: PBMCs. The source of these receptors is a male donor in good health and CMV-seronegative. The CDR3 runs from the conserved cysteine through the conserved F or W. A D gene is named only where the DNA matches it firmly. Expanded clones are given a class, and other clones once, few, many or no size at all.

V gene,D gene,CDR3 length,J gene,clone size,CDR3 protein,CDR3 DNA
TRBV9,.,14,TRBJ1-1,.,CASSADRRVSEAFF,TGTGCCAGCAGCGCGGACAGACGGGTTAGTGAAGCTTTCTTT
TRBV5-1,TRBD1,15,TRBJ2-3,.,CASSLRGLATDTQYF,TGCGCCAGCAGCTTAAGGGGGCTTGCCACAGATACGCAGTATTTT
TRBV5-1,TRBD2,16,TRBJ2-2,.,CASSYGTSGRTGELFF,TGCGCCAGCAGCTATGGGACTAGCGGGAGGACCGGGGAGCTGTTTTTT
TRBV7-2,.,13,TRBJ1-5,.,CASSWGGNQPQHF,TGTGCCAGCAGCTGGGGGGGAAATCAGCCCCAGCATTTT
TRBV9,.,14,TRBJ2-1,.,CASSVEPHSNEQFF,TGTGCCAGCAGCGTAGAGCCCCACAGCAATGAGCAGTTCTTC
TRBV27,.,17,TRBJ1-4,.,CASSLYPGFATNEKLFF,TGTGCCAGCAGTTTATATCCGGGGTTTGCAACTAATGAAAAACTGTTTTTT
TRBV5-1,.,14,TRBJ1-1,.,CASSLALMNTEAFF,TGCGCCAGCAGCTTGGCACTGATGAACACTGAAGCTTTCTTT
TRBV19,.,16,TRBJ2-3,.,CASSTLTLGGTDTQYF,TGTGCCAGTAGTACACTAACTCTCGGGGGCACAGATACGCAGTATTTT
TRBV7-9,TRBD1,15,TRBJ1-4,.,CASSLKQGANEKLFF,TGTGCCAGCAGCTTAAAACAGGGGGCAAACGAAAAACTGTTTTTT
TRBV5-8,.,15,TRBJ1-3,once,CASSTIRGPGNTIYF,TGTGCCAGCAGCACAATCAGGGGTCCGGGAAACACCATATATTTT
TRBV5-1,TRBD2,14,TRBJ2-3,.,CASSPLASTDTQYF,TGCGCCAGCAGTCCACTAGCGAGCACAGATACGCAGTATTTT
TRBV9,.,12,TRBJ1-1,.,CASSVGGAEAFF,TGTGCCAGCAGCGTGGGCGGGGCTGAAGCTTTCTTT
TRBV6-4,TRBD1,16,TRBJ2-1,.,CASSDHPGQGANEQFF,TGTGCCAGCAGTGATCATCCGGGACAGGGGGCCAATGAGCAGTTCTTC
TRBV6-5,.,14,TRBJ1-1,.,CASSYLRLNTEAFF,TGTGCCAGCAGTTATCTCAGGTTGAACACTGAAGCTTTCTTT
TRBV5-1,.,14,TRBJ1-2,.,CASSLERQGGGYTF,TGCGCCAGCAGCTTGGAGCGGCAGGGAGGGGGCTACACCTTC
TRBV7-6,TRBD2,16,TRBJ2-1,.,CASSPQLAGEGNEQFF,TGTGCCAGCAGCCCGCAACTAGCGGGGGAGGGGAATGAGCAGTTCTTC
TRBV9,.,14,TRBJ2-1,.,CASSRDIYNNEQFF,TGTGCCAGCAGCCGGGATATTTATAACAATGAGCAGTTCTTC
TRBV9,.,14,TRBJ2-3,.,CASSVVERTDTQYF,TGTGCCAGCAGCGTAGTGGAGAGGACAGATACGCAGTATTTT
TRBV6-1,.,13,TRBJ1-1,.,CASSLTGWTEAFF,TGTGCCAGCAGTCTAACCGGTTGGACTGAAGCTTTCTTT
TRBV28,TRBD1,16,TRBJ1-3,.,CASSLLWDSAGNTIYF,TGTGCCAGCAGTTTATTGTGGGACAGCGCTGGAAACACCATATATTTT
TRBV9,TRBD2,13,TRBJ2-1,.,CASSPRLAHEQFF,TGTGCCAGCAGCCCCCGACTAGCCCATGAGCAGTTCTTC
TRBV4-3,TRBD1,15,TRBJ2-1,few,CASSQGTGVMNEQFF,TGCGCCAGCAGCCAGGGGACAGGGGTTATGAATGAGCAGTTCTTC
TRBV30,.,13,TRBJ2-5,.,CAWSEGVKETQYF,TGTGCCTGGAGTGAAGGGGTGAAAGAGACCCAGTACTTC
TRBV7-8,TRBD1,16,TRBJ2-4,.,CASSLAGGYIKNIQYF,TGTGCCAGCAGCTTAGCAGGGGGCTACATCAAAAACATTCAGTACTTC
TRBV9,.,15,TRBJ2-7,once,CASSGGGSSSYEQYF,TGTGCCAGCAGCGGAGGGGGAAGCAGTTCGTACGAGCAGTACTTC
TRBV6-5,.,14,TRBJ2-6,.,CASSFFSGANVLTF,TGTGCCAGCAGTTTCTTCTCTGGGGCCAACGTCCTGACTTTC
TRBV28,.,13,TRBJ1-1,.,CASSVEVVTEAFF,TGTGCCAGCAGTGTCGAGGTTGTCACTGAAGCTTTCTTT
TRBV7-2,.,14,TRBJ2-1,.,CASSQVDRNNEQFF,TGTGCCAGCAGCCAGGTGGACAGAAACAATGAGCAGTTCTTC
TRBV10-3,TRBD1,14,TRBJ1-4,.,CAISQTGGGEKLFF,TGTGCCATCAGCCAGACAGGGGGGGGAGAAAAACTGTTTTTT
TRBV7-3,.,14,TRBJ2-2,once,CASRTSGNTGELFF,TGTGCCAGCAGAACCTCGGGGAACACCGGGGAGCTGTTTTTT
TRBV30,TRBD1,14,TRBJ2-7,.,CASNTRQGSYEQYF,TGTGCCTCGAATACCAGACAGGGATCCTACGAGCAGTACTTC
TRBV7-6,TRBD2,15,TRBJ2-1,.,CASSSTSGSYNEQFF,TGTGCCAGCAGCTCGACTAGCGGGAGTTACAATGAGCAGTTCTTC
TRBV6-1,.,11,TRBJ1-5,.,CASSVGQPQHF,TGTGCCAGCAGTGTGGGCCAGCCCCAGCATTTT
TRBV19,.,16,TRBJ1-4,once,CASSIGPGIGNEKLFF,TGTGCCAGTAGTATAGGACCAGGGATTGGAAATGAAAAACTGTTTTTT
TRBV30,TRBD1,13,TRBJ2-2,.,CAWTGGRTGELFF,TGTGCCTGGACAGGGGGCAGGACCGGGGAGCTGTTTTTT
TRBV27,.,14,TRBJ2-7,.,CASSLQGREYEQYF,TGTGCCAGCAGTTTGCAGGGGAGGGAGTACGAGCAGTACTTC
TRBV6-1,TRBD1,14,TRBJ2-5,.,CACSQGQGGETQYF,TGTGCCTGCAGCCAGGGACAGGGGGGGGAGACCCAGTACTTC
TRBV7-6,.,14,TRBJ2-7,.,CASSLALGTYEQYF,TGTGCCAGCAGCTTAGCGCTAGGGACTTACGAGCAGTACTTC